The 27 T cell receptor beta chains in this list originate from one sample, sequenced in a study of cytomegalovirus exposure and HLA in healthy donors. This PCR relied on a set of 60 Vbeta primers and 13 Jbeta primers. Measured with immunoSEQ multiplex PCR; TCRdb has only the in-frame clones, and not every one. Of roughly 180,000 clones detected, 65% to 85% appear once; the ten largest clones hold about 2.4%. The source material was PBMCs. These receptors were obtained from a male donor in good health and CMV-seronegative.

V and J are TRBV30 and TRBJ2-7, with 7 bases lining up with TRBD1. V dropped 1 base and J dropped 2; count of bases not matched to a gene: 2. In germline, CDR1 is GTSNPN, CDR2 SVGIG (reference sequence). The CDR3 sequence is 13 residues long. The CDR3 region is CAWSAGQTYEQYF. The CDR3 nucleotides read TGTGCCTGGAGTGCGGGACAGACCTACGAGCAGTACTTC.

The V gene is TRBV19, the J gene TRBJ2-1, with 9 nucleotides matching TRBD2. This CDR3 is built from 14 residues. The V gene end was trimmed by 5 bases and the J gene end by 2 bases; junction bases not matched to a gene: 1. In germline, CDR1 is LNHDA, CDR2 SQIVND (reference sequence). The CDR3 protein is CASSGLAPYNEQFF. The DNA for the CDR3 is TGTGCCAGTAGTGGACTAGCGCCCTACAATGAGCAGTTCTTC.

V usage is TRBV7-2 and J usage is TRBJ2-1; 7 positions agree with TRBD1. The length of the CDR3 is 15 residues. CDR1 and CDR2 (germline): SGHTA, FQGNSA. Losses at the gene ends were 5 bases for V and 5 bases for J; bases not matched to a gene: 9. DNA for the CDR3: TGTGCCAGCAGCCGGACCGGTGGGACAGACAATGAGCAGTTCTTC. Translation gives CASSRTGGTDNEQFF.

J is TRBJ1-1 and V is TRBV6-5; tentatively, D is TRBD1 (6 bases). V lost 4 bases, J lost 4 bases, and 13 bases lay in between. This CDR3 has 14 amino acids. Germline CDR1 is MNHEY and CDR2 is SVGAGI. CDR3: CASSWGGAGTEAFF. CDR3 DNA sequence: TGTGCCAGCAGTTGGGGGGGCGCGGGCACTGAAGCTTTCTTT.

The gene calls are TRBV6-5 and TRBJ2-3, with 9 bases that match TRBD2. Germline lookup yields CDR1 MNHEY and CDR2 SVGAGI. The CDR3 covers 15 residues. Trimming took 1 base from V and 6 from J; bases not matched to a gene: 5. Here the CDR3 reads CASSYWREGGDTQYF. DNA for the CDR3: TGTGCCAGCAGTTACTGGCGGGAGGGAGGGGATACGCAGTATTTT.

This chain joins TRBV6-6 and TRBJ2-5; maybe TRBD1 (6 bases). The CDR3 runs to 13 residues. V was cut by 3 bases and J by 2 bases, with 7 bases left in between. Germline V gene data show CDR1 as MNHNY and CDR2 as SVGAGI (reference sequence). The CDR3 reads CASSYRGQETQYF. CDR3 coding DNA: TGTGCCAGCAGTTATAGGGGGCAAGAGACCCAGTACTTC.

The rearrangement uses TRBV14 and TRBJ1-6, with 8 positions matching TRBD1. CDR1 and CDR2 from the germline V gene are SGHDN and FVKESK. This CDR3 contains 15 residues. J gave up 9 bases and V 1 base, and 5 bases lay outside the gene matches. CDR3 DNA sequence: TGTGCCAGCAGCCAAGGACAGGGGTTTACTTCACCCCTCCACTTT. It is translated as CASSQGQGFTSPLHF.

This clone has more than one count but fewer than ten. The genes are TRBV4-3 and TRBJ1-1, with a weak D call TRBD1 (5 bases). The CDR3 runs to 16 residues. V was clipped by 5 bases and J by 6 bases, with 22 bases between them. Germline V lookup: CDR1 LGHNA, CDR2 YSLEER. The CDR3 bases are TGCGCCAGCAGCAACCGGCCCAGGGCAGAAGGGGCTGAAGCTTTCTTT. Translating it yields CASSNRPRAEGAEAFF.

The count of this clone is one. This chain connects TRBV21-1 to TRBJ2-5; TRBD2 is taken as the D call from the table, unchecked against the DNA. TRBV21-1 is noted as a pseudogene. The CDR3 loop spans 14 amino acids. CDR3 sequence reads: CASSIASSQETQYF. CDR3 DNA sequence: TGTGCCAGCAGCATTGCTAGCAGCCAAGAGACCCAGTACTTC.

V usage is TRBV6-5 and J usage is TRBJ1-2; a weak D match, TRBD1 (6 bases). Trimming shortened V by 6 bases and J by 1 base, and 15 bases separated the two germline ends. The CDR3 is 15 amino acids. CDR1 and CDR2 from the germline V gene are MNHEY and SVGAGI. CDR3 bases: TGTGCCAGCAGGCAGATTACAGGGTTTAACTATGGCTACACCTTC. Translated, it gives CASRQITGFNYGYTF.

The V and J genes are TRBV2 and TRBJ2-2; 13 bases line up with TRBD2. Germline CDR1 is SNHLY and CDR2 is FYNNEI. This CDR3 comprises 17 residues. Trimming at V came to 3 bases and at J to 3 bases, leaving 4 bases not matched to a gene. The CDR3 loop is CASSDGLAGAHTGELFF. CDR3 DNA: TGTGCCAGCAGTGACGGACTAGCGGGGGCCCACACCGGGGAGCTGTTTTTT.

CDR3: CASLGQYNEKLFF. CDR3 DNA sequence: TGTGCCAGTTTGGGACAGTATAATGAAAAACTGTTTTTT. The genes are TRBV19 and TRBJ1-4; 7 nucleotides match TRBD1. The junction had 4 bases not matched to a gene; V was cut back by 8 bases and J by 4 bases. Germline V gene lookup returns CDR1 LNHDA and CDR2 SQIVND (reference sequence). This CDR3 is built from 13 residues.

The chain is built from TRBV5-1 and TRBJ2-1; 8 bases line up with TRBD2. Per germline, CDR1 SGHRS and CDR2 YFSETQ. CDR3 length: 15 amino acids. Germline trimming cut 4 bases from V and 1 base from J; bases unmatched to any gene: 4. This CDR3 reads CASSPSGPSYNEQFF. CDR3 sequence (DNA): TGCGCCAGCAGCCCTAGCGGGCCTTCCTACAATGAGCAGTTCTTC.

On this clone: A junction end diverges from the germline sequence, so it may reflect a read error. The chain recombines TRBV7-9 with TRBJ2-7; D ambiguous. The CDR3 is 12 amino acids. CDR1 SEHNR and CDR2 FQNEAQ come from the germline V gene (reference sequence). The CDR3 sequence is CSSAPSSYEQYF. In DNA, the CDR3 is TGTTCCAGCGCCCCCAGCTCCTACGAGCAGTACTTC.

This clone was counted between two and nine times. This chain joins TRBV5-1 and TRBJ2-3; the match to TRBD2 covers 14 bases. The CDR3 length is 17 residues. J gave up 0 bases and V 4 bases, and 4 bases lay outside the gene matches. Germline CDR1 is SGHRS and CDR2 is YFSETQ. The CDR3 protein is CASSKGLAGDSTDTQYF. Here the CDR3 DNA reads TGCGCCAGCAGCAAGGGACTAGCGGGAGATAGCACAGATACGCAGTATTTT.

V is TRBV2 and J is TRBJ2-7, with D possibly TRBD2 on 6 matching bases. The CDR3 runs 15 residues. CDR1 is SNHLY and CDR2 is FYNNEI in the germline V gene. V was cut by 4 bases and J by 2 bases, with 15 bases left in between. CDR3 DNA: TGTGCCAGCAGTGTTTCAGGAGCGGGTGCCTACGAGCAGTACTTC. It specifies CASSVSGAGAYEQYF.

The chain joins TRBV6-5 to TRBJ1-1, with D possibly being TRBD1 (6 bases). The ends were cut back, 7 bases at V and 5 bases at J, with 14 bases in the middle. The germline V gene encodes CDR1 MNHEY and CDR2 SVGAGI. The CDR3 has 13 amino acids. The CDR3 sequence: CASIKGGMTEAFF. Here the CDR3 DNA reads TGTGCCAGCATTAAAGGGGGTATGACTGAAGCTTTCTTT.

This chain links TRBV6-5 with TRBJ1-1; perhaps TRBD1 as D (5 bases). CDR3 length equals 15 residues. Per germline, CDR1 MNHEY and CDR2 SVGAGI. V was cut by 5 bases and J by 3 bases, with 16 bases left in between. The CDR3 protein is CASSRGGRAYTEAFF. For the CDR3, the DNA is TGTGCCAGCAGTCGGGGGGGGAGGGCCTACACTGAAGCTTTCTTT.

This clone occurred a few times. The V gene is TRBV28, the J gene TRBJ1-2, with 12 bases lining up with TRBD1. This CDR3 has 18 amino acids. Germline V CDR1 and CDR2: MDHEN, SYDVKM. V lost 10 bases and J lost 2; bases outside the gene matches: 17. CDR3 in amino acids: CATRIPGTGGGLNYGYTF. CDR3 bases: TGTGCCACCCGTATCCCCGGGACAGGGGGCGGTTTGAACTATGGCTACACCTTC.

The chain recombines TRBV11-2 with TRBJ2-5; 14 nucleotides agree with TRBD2. The CDR3 length is 17 residues. Trimming took 5 bases from V and 2 from J; bases not matched to a gene: 7. Germline loops: CDR1 SGHAT, CDR2 FQNNGV. The CDR3 sequence is CASSQGLAGAPQETQYF. In DNA, the CDR3 is TGTGCCAGCAGCCAGGGACTAGCGGGAGCCCCACAAGAGACCCAGTACTTC. The full variable domain, in which reference TRBV11-2 and TRBJ2-5 provide the parts outside the CDR3, is EAGVAQSPRYKIIEKRQSVAFWCNPISGHATLYWYQQILGQGPKLLIQFQNNGVVDDSQLPKDRFSAERLKGVDSTLKIQPAKLEDSAVYLCASSQGLAGAPQETQYFGPGTRLLVL.

This chain joins TRBV10-3 and TRBJ1-1; D perhaps matches TRBD1 (6 bases). This CDR3 has 15 amino acids. CDR1 and CDR2 (germline): ENHRY, SYGVKD. V lost 0 bases, J lost 3 bases, and 11 bases lay in between. DNA for the CDR3: TGTGCCATCAGTGAGTCGTTCAGGGGAGACACTGAAGCTTTCTTT. This codes for CAISESFRGDTEAFF.

The chain carries TRBV7-9 and TRBJ2-1, with D perhaps matching TRBD2 (6 bases). This CDR3 has 14 amino acids. V lost 5 bases to trimming and J lost 9 bases, with 17 bases between them. CDR1 is SEHNR and CDR2 is FQNEAQ in the germline V gene (reference sequence). This CDR3 reads CASSPEGPPGEQFF. Here the CDR3 DNA reads TGTGCCAGCAGCCCGGAGGGTCCACCCGGTGAGCAGTTCTTC.

This rearrangement joins TRBV30 to TRBJ1-5; 9 bases agree with TRBD1. Germline V gives CDR1 GTSNPN, CDR2 SVGIG (reference sequence). V gave up 4 bases and J gave up 2 bases; unmatched junction bases: 9. CDR3 size: 16 residues. The CDR3 nucleotides are TGTGCCTGGAATCGGGACAGGGTAGGCGGCAATCAGCCCCAGCATTTT. Translating gives CAWNRDRVGGNQPQHF.

CDR3 amino acids: CASKVLAGVNEQFF. The CDR3 nucleotides read TGTGCCAGTAAGGTTCTAGCGGGAGTGAATGAGCAGTTCTTC. V usage is TRBV19 and J usage is TRBJ2-1, with 10 positions matching TRBD2. V gave up 7 bases and J gave up 7 bases; unmatched junction bases: 7. CDR1 is LNHDA and CDR2 is SQIVND in the germline V gene (reference sequence). The CDR3 covers 14 residues.

A remark on this clone: One junction end does not reproduce the germline sequence, and a read error may be involved. The chain links TRBV19 to TRBJ2-7; 9 bases map to TRBD2. CDR1 and CDR2 from the germline V gene are LNHDA and SQIVND (reference sequence). This CDR3 spans 15 amino acids. The CDR3 region has the DNA TGTGCCAGTAGTATAGGGGGGACTAGCTCCCACGAGCAGTACTTC. This encodes CASSIGGTSSHEQYF.

This chain links TRBV28 with TRBJ2-3, with TRBD1 as a possible D gene (6 bases). With 1 base removed from V and 1 base from J, the gap between germline ends came to 18 bases. The V gene's germline CDR1 is MDHEN and CDR2 SYDVKM. This CDR3 region has 18 residues. The CDR3 protein is CASSLSAPGAIGTDTQYF. DNA of the CDR3: TGTGCCAGCAGTTTATCCGCCCCAGGGGCTATAGGCACAGATACGCAGTATTTT.

The V call is TRBV25-1, the J call TRBJ1-6; 8 positions match TRBD1. Germline V CDR1 and CDR2: MGHDK, SYGVNS. With 8 bases clipped from V and 7 bases from J, the junction kept 4 bases outside the gene matches. This CDR3 region has 13 residues. CDR3 amino acids: CASGQGNNSPLHF. The CDR3 DNA sequence: TGTGCCAGCGGACAGGGCAACAATTCACCCCTCCACTTT.